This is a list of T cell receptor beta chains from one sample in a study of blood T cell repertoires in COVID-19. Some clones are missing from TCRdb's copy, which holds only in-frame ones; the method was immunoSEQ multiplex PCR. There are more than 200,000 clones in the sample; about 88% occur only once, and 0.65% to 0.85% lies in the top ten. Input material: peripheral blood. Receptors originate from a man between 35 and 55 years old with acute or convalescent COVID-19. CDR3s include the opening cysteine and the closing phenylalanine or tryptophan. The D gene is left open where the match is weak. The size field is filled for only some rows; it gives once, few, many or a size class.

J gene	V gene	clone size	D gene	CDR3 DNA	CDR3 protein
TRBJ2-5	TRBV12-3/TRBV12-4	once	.	TGTGCCAGCAGTTTTGGGGGGCAAGAGACCCAGTACTTC	CASSFGGQETQYF
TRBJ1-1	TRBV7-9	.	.	TGTGCCAGCAGCTTAGCTTGGCGGGAGGAAGCTTTCTTT	CASSLAWREEAFF
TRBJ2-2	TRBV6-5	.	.	TGTGCCAGCATCGGGGCTAGCGCGTTCCCCGGGGAGCTGTTTTTT	CASIGASAFPGELFF
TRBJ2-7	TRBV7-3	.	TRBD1	TGTGCCAGCAGCTCGACGGGACAGGGGATCGACGAGCAGTACTTC	CASSSTGQGIDEQYF
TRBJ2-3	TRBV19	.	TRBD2	TGTGCCAGTAGTGTTAGCGGGGGGGCAGATACGCAGTATTTT	CASSVSGGADTQYF
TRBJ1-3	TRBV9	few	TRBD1	TGTGCCAGCAGCGTAGGGACAGGGAACGGAAACACCATATATTTT	CASSVGTGNGNTIYF
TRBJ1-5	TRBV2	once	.	TGTGCCAGCAGCCCCCTTAGGGGGAATCAGCCCCAGCATTTT	CASSPLRGNQPQHF
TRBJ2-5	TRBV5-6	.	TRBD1	TGTGCCAGCAGCACCGGACAGGGACTTTGGGAGACCCAGTACTTC	CASSTGQGLWETQYF
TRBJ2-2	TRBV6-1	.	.	TGTGCCAGCAGTGAGAGTTCGGGGGACACCGGGGAGCTGTTTTTT	CASSESSGDTGELFF
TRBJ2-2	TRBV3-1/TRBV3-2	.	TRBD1	TGTGCCAGCAGCCGTGGGACAGGAGGTACCGGGGAGCTGTTTTTT	CASSRGTGGTGELFF
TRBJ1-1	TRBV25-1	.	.	TGTGCCAGCAGTGACTCAGGGTTCATGAACACTGAAGCTTTCTTT	CASSDSGFMNTEAFF
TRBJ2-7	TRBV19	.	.	TGTGCCAGTTCAGCGGACTACGAGCAGTACTTC	CASSADYEQYF
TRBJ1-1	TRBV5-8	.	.	TGTGCCAGCAGCCCGTGGTATTCCCCCACTAGGACTGAAGCTTTCTTT	CASSPWYSPTRTEAFF
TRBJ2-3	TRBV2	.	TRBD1	TGTGCCAGCAGTTCAATGCGGACAGGTTCTAGCACAGATACGCAGTATTTT	CASSSMRTGSSTDTQYF
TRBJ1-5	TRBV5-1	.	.	TGCGCCAGCAGCCCCGGGACAACCACGGGAAGCAATCAGCCCCAGCATTTT	CASSPGTTTGSNQPQHF
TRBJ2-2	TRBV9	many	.	TGTGCCAGCAGCGTAGCAGCTAGACGCACCGGGGAGCTGTTTTTT	CASSVAARRTGELFF